Following are 14 T cell receptor beta chains from one sample sequenced in a study of blood T cell repertoires in COVID-19. Some clones are missing from TCRdb's copy, which holds only in-frame ones; the method was immunoSEQ multiplex PCR. The table lists 45,000 to 55,000 clones, about 81% of them singletons, with about 4.2% in the top ten. The sequencing sample was made of peripheral blood. The receptors were sampled from a man between 50 and 59 years old with active COVID-19.

This chain links TRBV9 with TRBJ1-1, with D hard to call. V lost 7 bases, J lost 4 bases, and 11 bases lay in between. The germline V gene has CDR1 SGDLS and CDR2 YYNGEE. The CDR3 covers 12 residues. The CDR3 DNA follows: TGTGCCAGCCCGAGGAGGGCCACTGAAGCTTTCTTT. Protein product: CASPRRATEAFF.

This clone was picked up a small number of times. The genes are TRBV18 and TRBJ2-7; D is perhaps TRBD1 (5 bases). V dropped 6 bases and J dropped 4 bases, with 16 bases sitting between them. The CDR3 runs to 14 residues. Germline V gene data show CDR1 as KGHSH and CDR2 as LQKENI. CDR3 in amino acids: CASSRTPEEYEQYF. The CDR3 DNA is TGTGCCAGCTCTAGGACACCCGAGGAATACGAGCAGTACTTC.

J is TRBJ2-3 and V is TRBV7-2, with 12 bases fitting TRBD2. The ends lost 0 bases at V and 5 bases at J; junction bases unmatched: 3. The CDR3 spans 16 residues. Per the germline V gene, CDR1 is SGHTA and CDR2 is FQGNSA. The CDR3 nucleotides read TGTGCCAGCAGCTTAGCAACTAGCGGGGGGAGAGATACGCAGTATTTT. It translates to CASSLATSGGRDTQYF. The full variable domain, with the rest looked up from reference TRBV7-2 and TRBJ2-3, is GAGVSQSPSNKVTEKGKDVELRCDPISGHTALYWYRQSLGQGLEFLIYFQGNSAPDKSGLPSDRFSAERTGGSVSTLTIQRTQQEDSAVYLCASSLATSGGRDTQYFGPGTRLTVL.

The chain recombines TRBV5-4 with TRBJ2-7; 7 bases align to TRBD2. This CDR3 is built from 15 residues. V lost 4 bases to trimming and J lost 4 bases; unmatched junction nucleotides: 11. CDR1 and CDR2 (germline): SGHNT, YYREEE (reference sequence). The CDR3 sequence: CASSAGEGLGYEQYF. The DNA of the CDR3 is TGTGCCAGCAGCGCGGGAGAGGGGCTCGGGTACGAGCAGTACTTC.

The chain joins TRBV6-5 to TRBJ1-2; TRBD1 matches at 11 bases. Germline CDR1 and CDR2: MNHEY and SVGAGI. Losses at the gene ends were 6 bases for V and 3 bases for J; bases not matched to a gene: 3. This CDR3 contains 14 residues. The CDR3 region has the DNA TGTGCCAGCAGCTGGACAGGGGGCCACTATGGCTACACCTTC. Translating gives CASSWTGGHYGYTF.

The chain employs TRBV7-8 and TRBJ2-1; TRBD2 is a possible D gene (6 bases). Germline V gene data show CDR1 as SGHVS and CDR2 as FQNEAQ. The CDR3 sequence is 17 residues long. V lost 2 bases and J lost 2, with 16 bases in between. CDR3 DNA: TGTGCCAGCAGCTTACGGGCCCGGGACTCCGCCTACAATGAGCAGTTCTTC. It translates to CASSLRARDSAYNEQFF.

The CDR3 sequence is CASSSGTNYGYTF. The DNA of the CDR3 is TGCGCCAGCAGTTCCGGGACAAACTATGGCTACACCTTC. This chain connects TRBV4-1 to TRBJ1-2, with D maybe TRBD1 (6 bases). CDR1 is MGHRA, CDR2 YSYEKL, per germline. The CDR3 consists of 13 residues. V was cut by 6 bases and J by 2 bases, with 10 bases left in between.

The chain has TRBV3-1 (or the pseudogene TRBV3-2) and TRBJ1-6; D might be TRBD1 (6 bases). This CDR3 region has 14 residues. The germline CDR1 and CDR2 sequences are LGHDT and YNNKEL (reference sequence). V dropped 6 bases and J dropped 7 bases, with 13 bases sitting between them. The CDR3 nucleotides are TGTGCCAGCAGTGTCAGGGGAGCCAATTCACCCCTCCACTTT. It codes for CASSVRGANSPLHF.

The chain is built from TRBV27 and TRBJ2-2; 9 bases are shared with TRBD1. V lost 5 bases to trimming and J lost 1 base; unmatched junction nucleotides: 2. CDR3 length: 15 amino acids. Germline V gives CDR1 MNHEY, CDR2 SMNVEV (reference sequence). CDR3 region: CASSGTGRNTGELFF. Written as DNA, the CDR3 is TGTGCCAGCAGTGGGACAGGGCGGAACACCGGGGAGCTGTTTTTT.

This chain uses TRBV14 with TRBJ1-5; no firm D call. CDR3 length equals 13 residues. Germline V gives CDR1 SGHDN, CDR2 FVKESK. The V gene lost 5 bases and the J gene lost 7 bases, with 12 bases spanning the gap. The CDR3 is CASSYPIEQPQHF. CDR3 in DNA: TGTGCCAGCAGCTATCCCATAGAACAGCCCCAGCATTTT.

This chain connects TRBV19 to TRBJ2-5; 8 bases map to TRBD1. The germline V gene encodes CDR1 LNHDA and CDR2 SQIVND (reference sequence). This CDR3 has 15 amino acids. With V trimmed by 6 bases and J by 0 bases, 6 bases remained unmatched. CDR3 nucleotide sequence: TGTGCCAGTAGACTGACAGGGGCCCACCAAGAGACCCAGTACTTC. Amino acids: CASRLTGAHQETQYF.

This chain links TRBV11-2 with TRBJ2-1; 9 bases fit TRBD1. This CDR3 contains 13 residues. V shed 0 bases, J shed 16 bases, and the junction held 7 bases outside the gene matches. Germline V gene data show CDR1 as SGHAT and CDR2 as FQNNGV. The CDR3 region is CASSLERQGGGFF. The CDR3 DNA follows: TGTGCCAGCAGCTTAGAGAGACAGGGGGGAGGATTCTTC.

The chain carries TRBV3-1 (or the pseudogene TRBV3-2) and TRBJ1-2, with D possibly matching TRBD1 (5 bases). The CDR3 consists of 15 residues. V shed 4 bases and J shed 5 bases, with 17 bases lying between them. Per germline, CDR1 LGHDT and CDR2 YNNKEL (reference sequence). The CDR3 DNA follows: TGTGCCAGCAGCCCGTCAGACCGACAGTTTTATGGCTACACCTTC. Amino acid sequence: CASSPSDRQFYGYTF.

The rearrangement uses TRBV5-5 and TRBJ2-7; TRBD1 matches at 10 bases. V lost 5 bases, J lost 3 bases, and 5 bases stayed unmatched. Germline V CDR1 and CDR2: SGHKS, YYEKEE (reference sequence). CDR3 length: 14 amino acids. The CDR3 region is CASSLDRGLYEQYF. As DNA, the CDR3 is TGTGCCAGCAGTCTTGACAGGGGGCTCTACGAGCAGTACTTC.